This T cell receptor beta chain was sequenced during a study of blood T cell repertoires in COVID-19. Study at large: Both acute and convalescent COVID-19 samples were obtained from the United States, Italy and Spain. Sample material is recorded as cDNA or gDNA derived from T cells, B-cell-depleted T cells, or PBMCs.

Patients in Seattle were enrolled during active infection, then followed longitudinally. This CDR3 has 19 residues. V was pared by 2 bases and J by 1 base, with 14 bases of the junction left unmatched. Germline CDR1 reads MNHEY; CDR2 reads SMNVEV (reference sequence). Authors' processing steps: Amplification of reference gene primers was used by the study to estimate nucleated cell counts. Repertoires were generated with immunoSEQ multiplex PCR, while TCRdb's copy carries only in-frame clones and drops some. Clone size and the V and J calls come from that table; the DNA yielded D and trimming. The sample holds about 370,000 clones; roughly 90% are singletons and the top ten take around 3%. This clone was seen only once.

The chain combines TRBV27 with TRBJ1-2; 9 bases fit TRBD1. The sample was peripheral blood. The TCR sequence derives from a woman between 25 and 40 years old with COVID-19, enrolled during active disease. CDR3 region: CASSLGQHRDRDHNYGYTF. Here the CDR3 DNA reads TGTGCCAGCAGTTTAGGTCAGCATCGGGACAGGGACCATAACTATGGCTACACCTTC.